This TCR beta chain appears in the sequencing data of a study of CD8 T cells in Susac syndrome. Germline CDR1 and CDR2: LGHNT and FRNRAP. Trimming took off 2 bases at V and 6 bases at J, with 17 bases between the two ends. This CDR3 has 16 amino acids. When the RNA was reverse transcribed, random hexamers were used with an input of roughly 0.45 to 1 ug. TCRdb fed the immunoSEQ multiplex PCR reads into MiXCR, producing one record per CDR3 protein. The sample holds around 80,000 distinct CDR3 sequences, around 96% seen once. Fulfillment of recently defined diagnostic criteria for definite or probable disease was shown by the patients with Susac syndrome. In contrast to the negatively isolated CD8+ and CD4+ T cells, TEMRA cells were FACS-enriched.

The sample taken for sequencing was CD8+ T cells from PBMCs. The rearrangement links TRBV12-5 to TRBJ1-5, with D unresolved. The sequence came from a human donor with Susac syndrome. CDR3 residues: CASGLPRVSIPQPQHF. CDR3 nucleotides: TGTGCTAGTGGTTTGCCCCGAGTCTCAATTCCTCAGCCCCAGCATTTT.